This T cell receptor (beta chain) was recorded in a study of cytomegalovirus exposure and HLA in healthy donors. Looking at the study overall: As an earlier analysis found, 150 million to 200 million T cells yielded 90 million to 140 million unique TCR beta sequences.

Study-wide points: The classifier was said to identify cytomegalovirus status with high specificity and sensitivity. In a later analysis, specific HLA alleles were associated with under 20,000 TCR beta sequences at a 0.05 false discovery rate.

As for this clone: What it binds is not known.

The donors (healthy individuals) were bone marrow donors. In germline, CDR1 is SGDLS, CDR2 YYNGEE. CDR3 length: 15 amino acids. Unmatched junction bases numbered 4, after V lost 2 bases and J lost 5 bases. The PCR ran on 60 Vbeta and 13 Jbeta primers. Sequenced by immunoSEQ multiplex PCR; TCRdb stores in-frame clones only, minus some. The sample has just over 85,000 clones, 76% seen once. The clonotype originates from a middle-aged man in good health and CMV-seronegative. The chain links TRBV9 to TRBJ2-4; TRBD2 agrees at 10 bases. What was sequenced was PBMCs. CDR3 DNA: TGTGCCAGCAGCGTTTCCGGGACTAGCGAAAACATTCAGTACTTC. Residues: CASSVSGTSENIQYF. Combining the CDR3 with reference TRBV9 and TRBJ2-4 gives the whole variable domain DSGVTQTPKHLITATGQRVTLRCSPRSGDLSVYWYQQSLDQGLQFLIQYYNGEERAKGNILERFSAQQFPDLHSELNLSSLELGDSALYFCASSVSGTSENIQYFGAGTRLSVL.